A selection of T cell receptor beta chains follows, all from one sample in a study of T cell responses to AZD1222 COVID-19 vaccine. Assay: immunoSEQ multiplex PCR; the TCRdb copy retains only in-frame clones and omits some. The data show under 50,000 clones, roughly 90% seen once. The sequencing used peripheral blood, collected 28 days after the second AZD1222 dose. These receptor sequences come from an adult who received the AZD1222 COVID-19 vaccine. Each CDR3 is given with its conserved first and last residue. D genes are given only for firm matches. A row's size may be missing; if present it is once, few, many or a size class.

v_call,d_call,j_call,clone_size,cdr3_nt,cdr3_aa
TRBV20-1,TRBD2,TRBJ2-1,NA,TGCAGTGCTAGTAGCGGGAGGGTCTACAATGAGCAGTTCTTC,CSASSGRVYNEQFF
TRBV2,NA,TRBJ1-2,NA,TGTGCCAGCAGTGAAATGGGGCAAGGCTACACCTTC,CASSEMGQGYTF
TRBV10-3,NA,TRBJ1-4,NA,TGTGCCATCAGTGCAACGGTGGATACAACTAATGAAAAACTGTTTTTT,CAISATVDTTNEKLFF
TRBV12-5,TRBD1,TRBJ2-2,NA,TGTGCTAGTGCACCTGACAGGGTAGGGGGGGAGCTGTTTTTT,CASAPDRVGGELFF
TRBV10-3,NA,TRBJ1-5,NA,TGTGCCATCAGTGAGCCGGGCATCAGCAATCAGCCCCAGCATTTT,CAISEPGISNQPQHF
TRBV7-9,NA,TRBJ1-4,NA,TGTGCCAGCAGCTTAGTCCGGGGGAAGAGTGAAAAACTGTTTTTT,CASSLVRGKSEKLFF
TRBV5-4,NA,TRBJ2-5,NA,TGTGCCAGCAGCTTGACGGGACTGGAAGAGACCCAGTACTTC,CASSLTGLEETQYF
TRBV19,NA,TRBJ2-2,NA,TGTGCCAGTAGTATGTGGGGCACGTCCGGGGAGCTGTTTTTT,CASSMWGTSGELFF
TRBV30,NA,TRBJ2-7,NA,TGTGCCTGGACCCGACGGGGCAGGGGATACGAGCAGTACTTC,CAWTRRGRGYEQYF
TRBV12-5,NA,TRBJ2-5,few,TGTGCTAGTAGCCTCCAAGAGACCCAGTACTTC,CASSLQETQYF
TRBV7-9,NA,TRBJ1-4,NA,TGTGCCAGCAGCTTGGCCAATAATGAAAAACTGTTTTTT,CASSLANNEKLFF
TRBV6-5,TRBD1,TRBJ2-7,NA,TGTGCCAGCAGTTACTCGGGACAGGGGCAGCACGAGCAGTACTTC,CASSYSGQGQHEQYF
TRBV16,TRBD1,TRBJ1-5,NA,TGTGCCAGCAGCCAACTCCAGGGGGCAAATCAGCCCCAGCATTTT,CASSQLQGANQPQHF
TRBV15,TRBD1,TRBJ1-5,NA,TGCGCCACCAGCAGAGTGGGGACAGCAAACCAGCCCCAGCATTTT,CATSRVGTANQPQHF
TRBV7-8,TRBD1,TRBJ1-5,NA,TGTGCCAGCAGCCCCGACAGGGTCTTAGGTCAGCCCCAGCATTTT,CASSPDRVLGQPQHF
TRBV24-1,NA,TRBJ2-2,NA,TGTGCCACCAGTGATCACGGGAGAGGAAGCACCGGGGAGCTGTTTTTT,CATSDHGRGSTGELFF
TRBV5-1,TRBD1,TRBJ1-1,NA,TGCGCCAGCAGCTGGACAGGGCGGATGAACACTGAAGCTTTCTTT,CASSWTGRMNTEAFF
TRBV3-1/TRBV3-2,NA,TRBJ2-5,NA,TGTGCCAGCAGCCTTCTCAGGGGAGGGGAGACCCAGTACTTC,CASSLLRGGETQYF
TRBV18,NA,TRBJ2-7,NA,TGTGCCAGCTCACCAGCAGGGTACGAGCAGTACTTC,CASSPAGYEQYF
TRBV28,TRBD1,TRBJ2-5,NA,TGTGCCAGCAGTTTTTTCGGACAGGGTAGTGAGACCCAGTACTTC,CASSFFGQGSETQYF
TRBV5-1,NA,TRBJ2-5,NA,TGCGCCAGCAGCGAGGGCTCCTATCAAGAGACCCAGTACTTC,CASSEGSYQETQYF
TRBV18,NA,TRBJ2-5,NA,TGTGCCAGCTCACCAGGCAGGGGAGAGACCCAGTACTTC,CASSPGRGETQYF
TRBV19,TRBD2,TRBJ2-1,NA,TGTGCCAGTAGCATACTAGCGGGGGTGGGAAATGAGCAGTTCTTC,CASSILAGVGNEQFF
TRBV10-3,TRBD2,TRBJ2-7,NA,TGTGCCATCAGTGCAGCGGGAGGGCCAACATTCGAGCAGTACTTC,CAISAAGGPTFEQYF
TRBV18,NA,TRBJ1-6,NA,TGTGCCAGCTCACGGGACCCGGTTTCACCCCTCCACTTT,CASSRDPVSPLHF
TRBV3-1/TRBV3-2,NA,TRBJ2-7,NA,TGTGCCAGCAGCCAAGATAGGGACTGGGCCTACGAGCAGTACTTC,CASSQDRDWAYEQYF
TRBV6-1,NA,TRBJ1-5,NA,TGTGCCAGCAGTGACGCGGGCCTCAATCAGCCCCAGCATTTT,CASSDAGLNQPQHF
TRBV2,TRBD1,TRBJ1-1,NA,TGTGCCAGCAGACCCCCAGGGGGACCCACTGAAGCTTTCTTT,CASRPPGGPTEAFF
TRBV5-4,NA,TRBJ1-2,NA,TGTGCCAGCAGCTTACCAGAGCACTATGGCTACACCTTC,CASSLPEHYGYTF
TRBV5-1,TRBD1,TRBJ1-2,NA,TGCGCCAGCAGCCTGGGACAGCACTATGGCTACACCTTC,CASSLGQHYGYTF
TRBV7-2,NA,TRBJ1-2,NA,TGTGCCAGCAGCTTAGGAGGGTACGGCTACACCTTC,CASSLGGYGYTF
TRBV27,TRBD1,TRBJ2-1,NA,TGTGCCAGCAGCCCCTCCTTCTTTCGACAGGGGAGGTACAATGAGCAGTTCTTC,CASSPSFFRQGRYNEQFF
TRBV3-1/TRBV3-2,NA,TRBJ2-7,NA,TGTGCCAGCAGCCTCCGACTGCGAACCTACGAGCAGTACTTC,CASSLRLRTYEQYF
TRBV19,TRBD1,TRBJ2-7,NA,TGTGCCAGTAGTATTCGAGGGGGCAGGGCCTCCTACGAGCAGTACTTC,CASSIRGGRASYEQYF
TRBV19,NA,TRBJ1-5,NA,TGTGCCAGTAGTTTCGCGTCAGGGTATCGACAGCCCCAGCATTTT,CASSFASGYRQPQHF
TRBV30,NA,TRBJ2-5,NA,TGTGCCTGGAGTGTACGCCGACTCGGTGAGACCCAGTACTTC,CAWSVRRLGETQYF